This T cell receptor beta chain was identified during a study of T-cell reconstitution after alpha-beta-depleted transplantation in children. Points from the study as a whole: T-cell counts and diversity at one year following transplant were attributed mainly to newly produced T cells. At day 60, the high TCRbeta diversity found in some patients originated from recipient T cells and thymic progenitors that had survived. Several hundred expanded graft clones reportedly gave rise to the alpha-beta T cells present about two months after transplant.

This clonotype occurred a few times. Its antigen is unknown. The authors prepared the TCRbeta library with unique molecular identifiers. Each CDR3 protein is one row after TCRdb ran MiXCR on the PCR reads. The sample includes about a million distinct CDR3 sequences, 25% to 35% seen only once; the top ten take under 30%. Per germline, CDR1 LGHDT and CDR2 YNNKEL (reference sequence). The CDR3 is 16 residues long. The V and J ends lost 3 bases and 0 bases respectively, with 12 bases between them. The receptor was isolated from a boy under two years old who had a stem cell transplant for SCID, so the T cells may come from the graft donor. This specimen was PBMCs, mostly from graft donor cells, taken 360 days after TCRalphabeta/CD19-depleted stem cell transplant. This chain connects TRBV3-1 to TRBJ2-4; D might be TRBD1 or TRBD2, each matching 5 bases. The CDR3 here is CASSQGDLRAKNIQYF. The DNA for the CDR3 is TGTGCCAGCAGCCAGGGGGACCTAAGAGCCAAAAACATTCAGTACTTC.